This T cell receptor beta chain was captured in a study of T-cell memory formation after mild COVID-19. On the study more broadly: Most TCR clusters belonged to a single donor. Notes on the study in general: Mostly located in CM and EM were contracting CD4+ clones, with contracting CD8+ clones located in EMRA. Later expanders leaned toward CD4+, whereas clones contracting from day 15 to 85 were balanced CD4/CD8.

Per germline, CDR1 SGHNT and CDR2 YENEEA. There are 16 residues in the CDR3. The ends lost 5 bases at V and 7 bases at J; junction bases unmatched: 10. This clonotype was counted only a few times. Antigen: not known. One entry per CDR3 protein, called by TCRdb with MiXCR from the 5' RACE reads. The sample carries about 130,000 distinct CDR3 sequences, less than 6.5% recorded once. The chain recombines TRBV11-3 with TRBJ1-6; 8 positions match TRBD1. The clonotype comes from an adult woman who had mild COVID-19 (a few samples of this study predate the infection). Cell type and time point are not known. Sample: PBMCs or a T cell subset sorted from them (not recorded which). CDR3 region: CASSPSRTGPNSPLHF. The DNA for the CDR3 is TGTGCCAGCAGCCCATCCAGGACAGGGCCGAATTCACCCCTCCACTTT.